This record covers a single TCR beta chain. These data come from a study of CD8 T cells in Susac syndrome. RNA in amounts of about 0.45 to 1 ug was reverse transcribed with random hexamers. From the immunoSEQ multiplex PCR reads, TCRdb called clonotypes with MiXCR, one entry per CDR3 protein. The profile shows 200,000 to 300,000 distinct CDR3 sequences, almost 97% of them singletons. V lost 5 bases and J 4 bases, leaving 7 bases between the germline ends. The CDR3 runs to 12 residues. The sample consisted of CD4+ T cells from PBMCs. V usage is TRBV12-3 or TRBV12-4 and J usage is TRBJ2-3, with D hard to call. The sequence was collected from a human donor with Susac syndrome. CDR3 DNA sequence: TGTGCCAGCAGTCTACTACCAGATACGCAGTATTTT. Its translation is CASSLLPDTQYF.